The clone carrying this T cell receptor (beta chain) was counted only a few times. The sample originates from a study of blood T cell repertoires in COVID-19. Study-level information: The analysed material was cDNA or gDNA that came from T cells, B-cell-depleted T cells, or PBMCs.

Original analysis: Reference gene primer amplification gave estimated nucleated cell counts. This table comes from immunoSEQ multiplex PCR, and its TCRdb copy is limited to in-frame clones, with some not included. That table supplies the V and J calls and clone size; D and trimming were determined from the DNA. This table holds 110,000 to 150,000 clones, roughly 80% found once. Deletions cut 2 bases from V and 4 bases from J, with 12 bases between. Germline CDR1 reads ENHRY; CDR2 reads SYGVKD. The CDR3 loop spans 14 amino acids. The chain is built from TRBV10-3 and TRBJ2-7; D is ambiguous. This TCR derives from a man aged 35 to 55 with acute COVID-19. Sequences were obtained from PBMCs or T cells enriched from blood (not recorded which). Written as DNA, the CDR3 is TGTGCCATCAGTGAGGAGGTTGTGAGATACGAGCAGTACTTC. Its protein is CAISEEVVRYEQYF.